A single sample is the source of the 18 T cell receptor beta chains below, sequenced in a study of cytomegalovirus exposure and HLA in healthy donors. With 60 Vbeta and 13 Jbeta primers, the PCR was carried out. Produced via immunoSEQ multiplex PCR; TCRdb's table is partial and in-frame only. The table records 200,000 to 250,000 clones, just under 85% of them present only once. The sequenced material came from PBMCs. The receptors originated from a woman between 40 and 55 years old in good health and CMV-seronegative.

The V gene is TRBV11-2, the J gene TRBJ2-5, with TRBD2 as a possible D gene (7 bases). Trimming stripped 5 bases from V and 4 bases from J, with 14 bases between. The CDR3 totals 14 residues. Germline loops: CDR1 SGHAT, CDR2 FQNNGV. As DNA, the CDR3 is TGTGCCAGCAGCCCGGGGGGCTGGGGAGAGACCCAGTACTTC. Translation gives CASSPGGWGETQYF.

The chain joins TRBV6-5 to TRBJ1-1; D is undetermined. This CDR3 spans 13 amino acids. Germline lookup yields CDR1 MNHEY and CDR2 SVGAGI. V was cut by 4 bases and J by 5 bases, with 11 bases left in between. The CDR3 sequence is CASSSPLETEAFF. CDR3 nucleotides: TGTGCCAGCAGTTCGCCACTTGAGACTGAAGCTTTCTTT.

About this clone itself: Different DNA sequences within this sample yield the same CDR3. The genes are TRBV19 and TRBJ2-2; 9 nucleotides agree with TRBD1. This CDR3 is built from 15 residues. With V trimmed by 5 bases and J by 5 bases, 6 bases remained unmatched. The V gene's germline CDR1 is LNHDA and CDR2 SQIVND (reference sequence). For the CDR3, the DNA is TGTGCCAGTAGTCCCGGACAGGGGCGGACCGGGGAGCTGTTTTTT. Its protein is CASSPGQGRTGELFF.

The V gene is TRBV27, the J gene TRBJ1-2; 8 nucleotides match TRBD1. The V and J ends lost 6 bases and 8 bases, in that order; junction bases with no gene match: 5. CDR1 is MNHEY, CDR2 SMNVEV, per germline (reference sequence). The CDR3 totals 12 residues. CDR3 region: CASRDRVGGYTF. The CDR3 nucleotides read TGTGCCAGCAGGGACAGGGTCGGGGGCTACACCTTC.

CDR3 sequence (DNA): TGTGCCTGGACTGACGGTGAGGGTACTGAAGCTTTCTTT. It encodes CAWTDGEGTEAFF. The chain is built from TRBV30 and TRBJ1-1; D gene unclear. The CDR3 consists of 13 residues. CDR1 and CDR2 (germline): GTSNPN, SVGIG (reference sequence). Deletions cut 4 bases from V and 5 bases from J, with 14 bases between.

This sequence joins TRBV5-4 and TRBJ1-3; D is uncertain. The CDR3 length is 15 residues. Germline assignment: CDR1 SGHNT and CDR2 YYREEE (reference sequence). With 2 bases removed from V and 0 bases from J, the gap between germline ends came to 9 bases. This CDR3 reads CASSFRGSSGNTIYF. The CDR3 DNA follows: TGTGCCAGCAGCTTTCGCGGGAGCTCTGGAAACACCATATATTTT.

Remarks on this clone: An end of the junction does not agree with germline; a read error may underlie this. This chain joins TRBV7-2 and TRBJ1-2; a weak D match, TRBD1 (6 bases). In germline, CDR1 is SGHTA, CDR2 FQGNSA. This CDR3 region has 13 residues. The CDR3 sequence: CVSSPQGSYGYTF. CDR3 DNA: TGTGTCAGCAGCCCACAGGGCTCCTATGGCTACACCTTC.

The chain couples TRBV27 to TRBJ2-1; 7 bases fit TRBD1. Germline lookup yields CDR1 MNHEY and CDR2 SMNVEV (reference sequence). The J segment lost 6 bases and the V segment lost 6 bases, leaving 8 bases of the junction unmatched. CDR3 size: 14 residues. CDR3 residues: CASSGTAYFNEQFF. The CDR3 region has the DNA TGTGCCAGCAGCGGGACAGCCTACTTCAATGAGCAGTTCTTC.

On this clone: Distinct nucleotide sequences in the sample also encode this CDR3. The J gene is TRBJ2-3, the V gene TRBV30, with D unresolved. The V gene lost 0 bases and the J gene lost 1 base, with 5 bases spanning the gap. Germline CDR1 reads GTSNPN; CDR2 reads SVGIG (reference sequence). The CDR3 runs to 13 residues. CDR3 residues: CAWSVPGTDTQYF. In nucleotides, the CDR3 is TGTGCCTGGAGTGTACCGGGCACAGATACGCAGTATTTT.

This chain uses TRBV19 with TRBJ2-6, with 7 bases lining up with TRBD2. V shed 5 bases and J 6 bases; nucleotides not matched to a gene: 10. The CDR3 runs 16 residues. CDR1 and CDR2 (germline): LNHDA, SQIVND (reference sequence). In nucleotides, the CDR3 is TGTGCCAGTAGTGTAGCCGCGGGGGTCTCGGCCAACGTCCTGACTTTC. This codes for CASSVAAGVSANVLTF.

This rearrangement joins TRBV6-5 to TRBJ2-7; possibly TRBD1 for D (7 bases). CDR1 and CDR2 (germline): MNHEY, SVGAGI. The V end lost 7 bases, the J end lost 6 bases, and 19 bases lay between the germline ends. The CDR3 sequence is 14 residues long. In nucleotides, the CDR3 is TGTGCCAGCAAGGAGGGACAGACCTTGGGCGAGCAGTACTTC. Protein sequence: CASKEGQTLGEQYF.

The genes are TRBV6-5 and TRBJ1-1; weak D call: TRBD1 (5 bases). V was trimmed by 5 bases and J by 0 bases, leaving 7 bases between them. Germline V gives CDR1 MNHEY, CDR2 SVGAGI. This CDR3 has 13 amino acids. CDR3 amino acids: CASSETVNTEAFF. In DNA, the CDR3 is TGTGCCAGCAGTGAGACAGTGAACACTGAAGCTTTCTTT.

J is TRBJ1-4 and V is TRBV6-5, with a possible D match to TRBD1 (5 bases). Looked up from germline, CDR1 is MNHEY and CDR2 is SVGAGI. The V gene lost 2 bases and the J gene lost 7 bases, with 11 bases spanning the gap. The CDR3 is 14 residues long. The CDR3 DNA sequence: TGTGCCAGCAGTTACGGACCTAGGGGTGAAAAACTGTTTTTT. This sequence encodes CASSYGPRGEKLFF.

This chain links TRBV7-9 with TRBJ2-5; 8 positions match TRBD1. Per the germline V gene, CDR1 is SEHNR and CDR2 is FQNEAQ (reference sequence). This CDR3 is 14 amino acids long. The V gene end was trimmed by 7 bases and the J gene end by 1 base; junction bases not matched to a gene: 5. CDR3 protein: CASTGQALQETQYF. The CDR3 bases are TGTGCCAGCACGGGACAGGCCCTCCAAGAGACCCAGTACTTC.

This clone has just one count. The chain is built from TRBV4-3 and TRBJ2-2, with a weak D call TRBD1 (5 bases). Trimming pared 6 bases from V and 4 bases from J, leaving 15 bases between. CDR1 LGHNA and CDR2 YSLEER come from the germline V gene. The CDR3 has 15 amino acids. In DNA, the CDR3 is TGCGCCAGCAGTCAAAGGGGTAGAGGCACCGGGGAGCTGTTTTTT. It translates to CASSQRGRGTGELFF.

The V gene is TRBV11-2, the J gene TRBJ2-7; 10 positions agree with TRBD1. The CDR3 extends over 15 amino acids. CDR1 and CDR2 (germline): SGHAT, FQNNGV. V shed 5 bases and J 7 bases; nucleotides not matched to a gene: 11. CDR3 nucleotide sequence: TGTGCCAGCAGCAGAGAGGGTGGACAGGGGGAGGAGCAGTACTTC. Translated: CASSREGGQGEEQYF.

The rearrangement links TRBV5-1 to TRBJ2-7; TRBD1 matches 10 bases. In germline, CDR1 is SGHRS, CDR2 YFSETQ. The CDR3 has 15 residues. Trimming took 4 bases from V and 5 from J; bases not matched to a gene: 9. The CDR3 sequence: CASSQQTGGSNEQYF. In DNA, the CDR3 is TGCGCCAGCAGCCAACAGACAGGGGGCTCGAACGAGCAGTACTTC.

This chain links TRBV19 with TRBJ1-1, with no clear D. Germline loops: CDR1 LNHDA, CDR2 SQIVND (reference sequence). The germline V and J ends were trimmed by 5 bases and 4 bases, with 8 bases remaining between them. This CDR3 comprises 12 residues. In DNA, the CDR3 is TGTGCCAGTAGTGCGGGGTTCACTGAAGCTTTCTTT. It codes for CASSAGFTEAFF.